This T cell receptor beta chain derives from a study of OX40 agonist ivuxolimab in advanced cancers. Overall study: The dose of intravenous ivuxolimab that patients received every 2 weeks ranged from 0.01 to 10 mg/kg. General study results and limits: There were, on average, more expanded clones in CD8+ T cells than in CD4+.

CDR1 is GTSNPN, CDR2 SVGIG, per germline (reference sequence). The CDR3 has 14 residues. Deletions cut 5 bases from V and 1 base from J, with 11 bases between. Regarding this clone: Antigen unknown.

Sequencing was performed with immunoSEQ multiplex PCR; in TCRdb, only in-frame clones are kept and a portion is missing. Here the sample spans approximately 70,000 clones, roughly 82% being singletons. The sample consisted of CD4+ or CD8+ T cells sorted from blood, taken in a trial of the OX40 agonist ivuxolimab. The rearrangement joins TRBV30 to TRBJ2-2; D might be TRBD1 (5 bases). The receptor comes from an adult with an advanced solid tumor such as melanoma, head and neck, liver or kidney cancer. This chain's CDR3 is CAWERQRNTGELFF. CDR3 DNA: TGTGCCTGGGAGAGACAGAGGAACACCGGGGAGCTGTTTTTT.